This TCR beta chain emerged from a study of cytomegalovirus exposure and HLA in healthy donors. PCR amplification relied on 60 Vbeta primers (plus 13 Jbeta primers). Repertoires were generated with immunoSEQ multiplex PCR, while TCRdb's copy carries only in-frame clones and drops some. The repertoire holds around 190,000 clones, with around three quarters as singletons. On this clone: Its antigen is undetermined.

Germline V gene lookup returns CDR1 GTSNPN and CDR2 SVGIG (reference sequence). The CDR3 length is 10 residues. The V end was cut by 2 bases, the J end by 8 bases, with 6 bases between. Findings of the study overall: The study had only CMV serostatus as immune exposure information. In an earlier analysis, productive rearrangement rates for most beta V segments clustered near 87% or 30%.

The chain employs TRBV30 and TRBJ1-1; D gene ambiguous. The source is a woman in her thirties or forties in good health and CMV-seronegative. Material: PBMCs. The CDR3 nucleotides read TGTGCCTGGAGTCGTGAGGAAGCTTTCTTT. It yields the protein CAWSREEAFF.